This T cell receptor beta chain emerged from a study of spatial heterogeneity in lung cancer. Time point noted: sample taken at primary tumor resection. Whole RNA obtained from tumor, nontumor lung or frozen PBMC underwent sequencing without sorting. TCRdb called the 5' RACE reads again in MiXCR, with one record for every CDR3 protein. In the table there are about 2,100 distinct CDR3 sequences, roughly 8.9% of which are singletons. CDR3 size: 16 residues. The V and J ends lost 4 bases and 0 bases, in that order; junction bases with no gene match: 7. CDR1 and CDR2 from the germline V gene are LGHDT and YNNKEL (reference sequence). This clonotype ranks as medium-sized.

The chain links TRBV3-1 to TRBJ2-3; 7 bases are shared with TRBD2. The source was normal lung tissue next to the tumor, collected at surgery. This receptor was taken from a female donor with early-stage non-small cell lung cancer. CDR3 nucleotide sequence: TGTGCCAGCAGCCCCACAGCGGGGACTAGCACAGATACGCAGTATTTT. Amino acids: CASSPTAGTSTDTQYF.